This section outlines one T cell receptor beta chain sequence together with its context. What it binds is unknown. The data are from a study of Graves' ophthalmopathy and Graves' hyperthyroidism. Study-level findings and limits: Blood contained most expanded thyroid clonotypes exceeding 0.001 frequency. Built on 13 signatures, a model told ophthalmopathy apart from stable hyperthyroidism with 85% to 90% sensitivity and roughly 80% specificity.

Ophthalmopathy-affected donors exhibited moderate-to-severe activity, CAS ≥3, NOSPECS ≥4, and duration under 3 months. Reliance was placed on clinical symptoms, serum thyroxine, TRAb, thyroid ultrasound and orbital computed tomography for diagnosis. Trimming removed 1 base from V and 0 bases from J, with 16 bases in between. Germline V gives CDR1 SQVTM, CDR2 ANQGSEA. The CDR3 covers 18 residues. Amplified material comprised TCR beta CDR3 regions derived from RNA transcripts. A first-round RT-PCR used HTBI primers, followed by a second-round multiplex PCR. TCRdb re-called the multiplex PCR reads through MiXCR, storing one row per CDR3 protein. The data hold about 740,000 distinct CDR3 sequences, with 40% observed a single time.

The rearrangement joins TRBV29-1 to TRBJ2-6; D may match TRBD1 or TRBD2 (6 bases each). This sequence was found in an adult man with Graves' ophthalmopathy. Sequencing was carried out using peripheral blood. CDR3 in DNA: TGCAGCGTTGAAGCGAACAGGGACGGGGGCTCTGGGGCCAACGTCCTGACTTTC. Translating gives CSVEANRDGGSGANVLTF.